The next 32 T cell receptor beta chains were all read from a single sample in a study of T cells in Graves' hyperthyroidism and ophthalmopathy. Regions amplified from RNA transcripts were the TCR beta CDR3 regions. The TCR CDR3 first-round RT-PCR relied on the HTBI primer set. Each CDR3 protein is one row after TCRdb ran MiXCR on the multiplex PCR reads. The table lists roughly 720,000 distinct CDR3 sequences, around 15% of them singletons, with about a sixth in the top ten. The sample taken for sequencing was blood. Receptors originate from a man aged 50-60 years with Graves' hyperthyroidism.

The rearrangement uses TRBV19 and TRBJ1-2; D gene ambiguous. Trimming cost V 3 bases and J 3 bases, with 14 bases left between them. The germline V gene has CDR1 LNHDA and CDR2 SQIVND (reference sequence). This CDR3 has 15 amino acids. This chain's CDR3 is CASSIPGATDYGYTF. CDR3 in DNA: TGTGCCAGTAGTATTCCCGGAGCTACCGACTATGGCTACACCTTC.

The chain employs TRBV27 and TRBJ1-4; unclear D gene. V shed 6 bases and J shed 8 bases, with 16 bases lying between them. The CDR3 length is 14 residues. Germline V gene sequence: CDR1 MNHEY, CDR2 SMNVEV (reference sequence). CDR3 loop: CASSLGGLGEKLFF. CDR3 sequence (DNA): TGTGCCAGCAGCTTAGGAGGGCTAGGGGAAAAACTGTTTTTT. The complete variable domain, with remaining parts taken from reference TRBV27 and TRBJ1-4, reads EAQVTQNPRYLITVTGKKLTVTCSQNMNHEYMSWYRQDPGLGLRQIYYSMNVEVTDKGDVPEGYKVSRKEKRNFPLILESPSPNQTSLYFCASSLGGLGEKLFFGSGTQLSVL.

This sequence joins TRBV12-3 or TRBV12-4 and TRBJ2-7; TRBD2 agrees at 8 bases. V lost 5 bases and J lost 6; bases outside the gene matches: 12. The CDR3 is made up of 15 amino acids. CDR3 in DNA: TGTGCCAGCAGTGTTATGTTAGCGGGAAGTTCCGAGCAGTACTTC. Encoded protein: CASSVMLAGSSEQYF.

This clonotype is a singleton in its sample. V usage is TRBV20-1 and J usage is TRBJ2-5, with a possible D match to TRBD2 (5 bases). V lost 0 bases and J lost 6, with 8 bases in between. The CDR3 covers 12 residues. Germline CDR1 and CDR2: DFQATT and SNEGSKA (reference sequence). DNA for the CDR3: TGCAGTGCTAGAGACGGACTTCAGACCCAGTACTTC. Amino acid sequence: CSARDGLQTQYF.

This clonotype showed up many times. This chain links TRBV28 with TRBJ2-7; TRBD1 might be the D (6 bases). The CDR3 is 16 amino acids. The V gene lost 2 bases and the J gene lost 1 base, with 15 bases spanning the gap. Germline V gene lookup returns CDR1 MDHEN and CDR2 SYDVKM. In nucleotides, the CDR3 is TGTGCCAGCAGTTTAAATTGGGGGCGCAGGTCCTACGAGCAGTACTTC. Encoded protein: CASSLNWGRRSYEQYF.

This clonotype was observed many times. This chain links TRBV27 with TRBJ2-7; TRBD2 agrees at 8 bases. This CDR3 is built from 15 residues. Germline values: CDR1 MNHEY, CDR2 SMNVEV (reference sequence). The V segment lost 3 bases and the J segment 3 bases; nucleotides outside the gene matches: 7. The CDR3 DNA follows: TGTGCCAGCAGTTTGAAAGCGGGAGCGGTCTACGAGCAGTACTTC. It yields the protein CASSLKAGAVYEQYF.

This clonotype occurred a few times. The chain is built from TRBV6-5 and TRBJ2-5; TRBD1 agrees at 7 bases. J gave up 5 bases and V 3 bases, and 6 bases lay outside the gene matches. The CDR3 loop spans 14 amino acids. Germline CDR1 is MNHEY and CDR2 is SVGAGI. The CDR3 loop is CASSYDREGETQYF. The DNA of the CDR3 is TGTGCCAGCAGTTATGACAGGGAAGGGGAGACCCAGTACTTC.

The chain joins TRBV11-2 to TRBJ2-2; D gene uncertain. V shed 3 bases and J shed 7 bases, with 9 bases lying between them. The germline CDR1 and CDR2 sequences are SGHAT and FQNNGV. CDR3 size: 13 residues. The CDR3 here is CASSFTVDGELFF. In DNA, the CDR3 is TGTGCCAGCAGCTTTACGGTTGACGGGGAGCTGTTTTTT.

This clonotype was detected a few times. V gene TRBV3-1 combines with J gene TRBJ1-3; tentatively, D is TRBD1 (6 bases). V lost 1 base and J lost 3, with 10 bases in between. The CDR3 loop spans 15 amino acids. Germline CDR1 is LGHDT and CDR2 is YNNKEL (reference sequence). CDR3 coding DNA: TGTGCCAGCAGCCAAGCCGGGACATTTGGAAACACCATATATTTT. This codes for CASSQAGTFGNTIYF.

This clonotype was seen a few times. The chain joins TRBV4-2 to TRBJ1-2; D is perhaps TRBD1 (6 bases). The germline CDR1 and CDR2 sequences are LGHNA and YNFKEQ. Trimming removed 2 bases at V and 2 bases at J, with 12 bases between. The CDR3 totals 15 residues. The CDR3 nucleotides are TGTGCCAGCAGCCAATCCCGGACAGAGAACTATGGCTACACCTTC. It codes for CASSQSRTENYGYTF.

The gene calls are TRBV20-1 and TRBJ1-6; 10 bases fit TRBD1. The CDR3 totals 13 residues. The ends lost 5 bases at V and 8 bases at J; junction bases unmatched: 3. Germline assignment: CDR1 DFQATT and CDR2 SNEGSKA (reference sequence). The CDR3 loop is CSALGQGDSPLHF. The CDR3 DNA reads TGCAGTGCTCTAGGACAGGGGGATTCACCCCTCCACTTT.

CDR3 coding DNA: TGTGCCAGCAGTATACTAGCGGGAGTAACCTACGAGCAGTACTTC. It translates to CASSILAGVTYEQYF. The rearrangement uses TRBV27 and TRBJ2-7; 11 bases map to TRBD2. Germline-derived CDR1 and CDR2 are MNHEY and SMNVEV (reference sequence). The length of the CDR3 is 15 residues. J gave up 2 bases and V 5 bases, and 5 bases lay outside the gene matches.

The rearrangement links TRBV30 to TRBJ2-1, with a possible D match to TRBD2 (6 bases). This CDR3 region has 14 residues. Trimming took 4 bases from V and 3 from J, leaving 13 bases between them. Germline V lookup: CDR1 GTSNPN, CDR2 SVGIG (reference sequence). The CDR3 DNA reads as TGTGCCTGGACGGAGGGACGGGACTACAATGAGCAGTTCTTC. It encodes CAWTEGRDYNEQFF.

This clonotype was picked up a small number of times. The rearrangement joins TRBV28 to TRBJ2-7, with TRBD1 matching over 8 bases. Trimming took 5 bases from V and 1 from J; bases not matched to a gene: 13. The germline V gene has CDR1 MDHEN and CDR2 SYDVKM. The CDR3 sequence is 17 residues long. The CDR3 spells CASSPRGTGLLSYEQYF. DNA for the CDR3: TGTGCCAGCAGTCCCCGGGGGACAGGACTCCTTTCCTACGAGCAGTACTTC.

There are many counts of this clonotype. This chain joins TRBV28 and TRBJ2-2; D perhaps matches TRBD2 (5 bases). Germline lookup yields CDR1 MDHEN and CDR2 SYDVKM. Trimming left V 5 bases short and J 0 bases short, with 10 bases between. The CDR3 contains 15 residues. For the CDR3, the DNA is TGTGCCAGCAGTCCATCGGGGACGAACACCGGGGAGCTGTTTTTT. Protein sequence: CASSPSGTNTGELFF. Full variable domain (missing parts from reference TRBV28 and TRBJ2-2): DVKVTQSSRYLVKRTGEKVFLECVQDMDHENMFWYRQDPGLGLRLIYFSYDVKMKEKGDIPEGYSVSREKKERFSLILESASTNQTSMYLCASSPSGTNTGELFFGEGSRLTVL.

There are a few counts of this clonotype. The CDR3 bases are TGTGCCAGCTACCAGCCTAGCGGGAGGACAGATACGCAGTATTTT. This translates into CASYQPSGRTDTQYF. The chain uses TRBV2 and TRBJ2-3, with 11 bases aligning to TRBD2. CDR1 is SNHLY and CDR2 is FYNNEI in the germline V gene. J was trimmed by 3 bases and V by 8 bases; bases with no gene match: 7. The CDR3 runs to 15 residues.

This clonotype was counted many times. The CDR3 region has the DNA TGTGCCAGCAGTCCACTTGGAGCCGCGAACACCGGGGAGCTGTTTTTT. Translated: CASSPLGAANTGELFF. The chain uses TRBV28 and TRBJ2-2; D is ambiguous. Germline assignment: CDR1 MDHEN and CDR2 SYDVKM. The V end was cut by 5 bases, the J end by 0 bases, with 13 bases between. There are 16 residues in the CDR3.

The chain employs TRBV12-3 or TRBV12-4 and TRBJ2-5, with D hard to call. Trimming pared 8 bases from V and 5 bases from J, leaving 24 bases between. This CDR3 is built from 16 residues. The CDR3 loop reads CASLPSWADLKETQYF. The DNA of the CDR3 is TGTGCCAGCCTCCCAAGCTGGGCAGACCTAAAGGAGACCCAGTACTTC.

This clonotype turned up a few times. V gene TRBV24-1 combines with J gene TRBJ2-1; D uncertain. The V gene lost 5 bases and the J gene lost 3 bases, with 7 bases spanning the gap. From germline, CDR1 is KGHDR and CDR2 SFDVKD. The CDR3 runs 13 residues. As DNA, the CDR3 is TGTGCCACCAGTGTTGGGAACTACAATGAGCAGTTCTTC. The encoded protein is CATSVGNYNEQFF.

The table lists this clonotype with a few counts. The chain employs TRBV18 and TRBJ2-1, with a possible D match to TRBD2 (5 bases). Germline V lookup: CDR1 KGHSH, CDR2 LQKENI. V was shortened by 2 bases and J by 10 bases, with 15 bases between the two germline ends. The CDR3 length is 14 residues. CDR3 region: CASSPGAGPWEQFF. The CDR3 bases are TGTGCCAGCTCACCAGGCGCGGGCCCCTGGGAGCAGTTCTTC.

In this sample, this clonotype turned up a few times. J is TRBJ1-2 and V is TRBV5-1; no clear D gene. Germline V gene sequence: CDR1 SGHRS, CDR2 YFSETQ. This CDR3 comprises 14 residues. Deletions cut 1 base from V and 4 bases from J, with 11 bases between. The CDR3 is CASSLNEHLYGYTF. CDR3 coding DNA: TGCGCCAGCAGCTTGAATGAACACCTCTATGGCTACACCTTC.

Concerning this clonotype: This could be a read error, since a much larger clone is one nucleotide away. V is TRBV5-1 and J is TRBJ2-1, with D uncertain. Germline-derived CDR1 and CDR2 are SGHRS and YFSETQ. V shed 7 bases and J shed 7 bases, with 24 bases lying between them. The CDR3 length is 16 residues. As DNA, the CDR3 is TGCGCCAGCGGCCTAACATGTTCGTCCTTACGTAATGAGCAGTTCTTC. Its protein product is CASGLTCSSLRNEQFF. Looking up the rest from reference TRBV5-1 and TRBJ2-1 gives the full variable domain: KAGVTQTPRYLIKTRGQQVTLSCSPISGHRSVSWYQQTPGQGLQFLFEYFSETQRNKGNFPGRFSGRQFSNSRSEMNVSTLELGDSALYLCASGLTCSSLRNEQFFGPGTRLTVL.

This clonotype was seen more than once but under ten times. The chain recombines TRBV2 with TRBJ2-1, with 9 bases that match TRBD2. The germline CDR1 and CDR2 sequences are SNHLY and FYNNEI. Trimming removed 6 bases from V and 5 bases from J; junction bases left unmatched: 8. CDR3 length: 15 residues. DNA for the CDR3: TGTGCCAGCAGCCTCCCCGGGACTAGCAACAATGAGCAGTTCTTC. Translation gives CASSLPGTSNNEQFF.

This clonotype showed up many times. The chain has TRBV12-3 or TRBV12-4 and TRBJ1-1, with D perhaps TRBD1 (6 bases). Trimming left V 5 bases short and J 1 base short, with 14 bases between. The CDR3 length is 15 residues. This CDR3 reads CASSTSYRENTEAFF. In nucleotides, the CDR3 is TGTGCCAGCAGTACCTCTTACAGGGAGAACACTGAAGCTTTCTTT.

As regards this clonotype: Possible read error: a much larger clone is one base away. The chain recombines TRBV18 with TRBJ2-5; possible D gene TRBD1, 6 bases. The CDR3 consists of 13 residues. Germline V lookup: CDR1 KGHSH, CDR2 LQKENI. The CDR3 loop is CASSPNREEAQYF. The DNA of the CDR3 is TGTGCCAGCTCACCCAACAGGGAAGAGGCCCAGTACTTC. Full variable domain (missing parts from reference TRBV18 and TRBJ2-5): NAGVMQNPRHLVRRRGQEARLRCSPMKGHSHVYWYRQLPEEGLKFMVYLQKENIIDESGMPKERFSAEFPKEGPSILRIQQVVRGDSAAYFCASSPNREEAQYFGPGTRLLVL.

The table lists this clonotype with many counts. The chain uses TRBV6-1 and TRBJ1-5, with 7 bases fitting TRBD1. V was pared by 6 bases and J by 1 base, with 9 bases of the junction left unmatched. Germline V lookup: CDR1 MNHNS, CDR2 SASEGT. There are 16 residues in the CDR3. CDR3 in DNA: TGTGCCAGCAGCAGACAGGGAGGGTTGAGCAATCAGCCCCAGCATTTT. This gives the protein CASSRQGGLSNQPQHF.

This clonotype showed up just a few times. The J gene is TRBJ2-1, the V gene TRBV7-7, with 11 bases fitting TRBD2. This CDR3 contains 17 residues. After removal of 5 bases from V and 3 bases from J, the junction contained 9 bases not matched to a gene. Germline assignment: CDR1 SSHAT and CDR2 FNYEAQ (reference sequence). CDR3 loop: CASSPPLAGVDYNEQFF. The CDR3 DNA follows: TGTGCCAGCAGCCCCCCACTAGCGGGAGTCGACTACAATGAGCAGTTCTTC.

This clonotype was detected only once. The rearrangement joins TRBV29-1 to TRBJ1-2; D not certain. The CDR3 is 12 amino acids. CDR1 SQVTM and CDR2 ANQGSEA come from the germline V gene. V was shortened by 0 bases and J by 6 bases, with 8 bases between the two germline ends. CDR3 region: CSVEDFKNGYTF. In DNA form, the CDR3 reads TGCAGCGTTGAAGATTTTAAGAATGGCTACACCTTC.

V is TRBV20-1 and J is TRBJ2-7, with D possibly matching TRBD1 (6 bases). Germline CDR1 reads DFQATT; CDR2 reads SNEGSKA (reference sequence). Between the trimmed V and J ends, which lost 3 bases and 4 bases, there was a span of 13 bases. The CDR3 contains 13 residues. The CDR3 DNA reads TGCAGTGCTAGTTGGGACAAGATGTACGAGCAGTACTTC. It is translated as CSASWDKMYEQYF.

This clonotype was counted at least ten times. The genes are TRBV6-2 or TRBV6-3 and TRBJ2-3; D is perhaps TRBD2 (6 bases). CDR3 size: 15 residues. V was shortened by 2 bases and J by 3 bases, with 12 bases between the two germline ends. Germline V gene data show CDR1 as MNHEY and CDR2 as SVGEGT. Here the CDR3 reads CASSYRLRGTDTQYF. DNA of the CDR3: TGTGCCAGCAGTTACCGACTTCGGGGGACAGATACGCAGTATTTT.

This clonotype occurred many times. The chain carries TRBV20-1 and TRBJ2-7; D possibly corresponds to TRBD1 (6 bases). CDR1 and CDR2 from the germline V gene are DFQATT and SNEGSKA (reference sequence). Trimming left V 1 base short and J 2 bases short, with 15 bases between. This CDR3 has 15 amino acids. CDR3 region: CSARGPQGGTYEQYF. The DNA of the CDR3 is TGCAGTGCTAGAGGACCACAGGGTGGGACCTACGAGCAGTACTTC.

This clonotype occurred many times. The CDR3 sequence is CAISESGQQNQPQHF. In DNA form, the CDR3 reads TGTGCCATCAGTGAGTCGGGACAGCAAAATCAGCCCCAGCATTTT. The chain recombines TRBV10-3 with TRBJ1-5; 7 nucleotides match TRBD1. Germline V gives CDR1 ENHRY, CDR2 SYGVKD. The CDR3 consists of 15 residues. After removal of 0 bases from V and 4 bases from J, the junction contained 3 bases not matched to a gene.